This T cell receptor beta chain was sequenced in a study of graft-versus-host responses after intestinal transplantation. Whole-study context: Every recipient underwent anti-thymocyte globulin induction, then tacrolimus and steroids for roughly three years. Findings of the study overall: Early HvG declines after transplant were associated with peak circulating GvH clone levels.

Assay: immunoSEQ multiplex PCR; the TCRdb copy retains only in-frame clones and omits some. The table includes more than 70,000 clones, roughly nine tenths detected once. CDR1 and CDR2 from the germline V gene are SGHRS and YFSETQ. This CDR3 is built from 16 residues. Trimming removed 0 bases from V and 4 bases from J; junction bases left unmatched: 5. As for this clone: Antigen specificity is unknown.

This chain links TRBV5-1 with TRBJ1-4; 8 nucleotides agree with TRBD1. The source is a human donor who received an intestinal transplant. The sequences come from unstimulated CD4+ T cells sorted from spleen or lymph node cells, collected before intestinal transplant. Here the CDR3 DNA reads TGCGCCAGCAGCTTGGCGCGGACAGGGCTTAATGAAAAACTGTTTTTT. Encoded protein: CASSLARTGLNEKLFF.